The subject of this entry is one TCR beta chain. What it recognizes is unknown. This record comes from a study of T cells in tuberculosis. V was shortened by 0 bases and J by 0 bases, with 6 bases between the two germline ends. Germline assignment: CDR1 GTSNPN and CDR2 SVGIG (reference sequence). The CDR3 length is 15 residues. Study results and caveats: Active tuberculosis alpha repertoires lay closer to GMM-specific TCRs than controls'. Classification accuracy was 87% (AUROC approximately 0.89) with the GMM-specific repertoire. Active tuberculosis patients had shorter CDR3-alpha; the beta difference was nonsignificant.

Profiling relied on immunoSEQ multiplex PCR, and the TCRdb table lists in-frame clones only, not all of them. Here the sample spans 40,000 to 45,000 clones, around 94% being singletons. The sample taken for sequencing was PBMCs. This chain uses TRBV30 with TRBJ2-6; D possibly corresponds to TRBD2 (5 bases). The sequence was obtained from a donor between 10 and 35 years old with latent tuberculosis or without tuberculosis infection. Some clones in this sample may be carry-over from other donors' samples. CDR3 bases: TGTGCCTGGAGTGTAAGCGGCTCTGGGGCCAACGTCCTGACTTTC. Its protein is CAWSVSGSGANVLTF.